The clone carrying this T cell receptor (beta chain) was seen ten or more times. This sample is part of a study of human T cells and chemical hapten exposure. Across the whole study: Small pooled library volume differences mainly caused per-sample TCR yield variation.

Time point in this sample: patch test 2, 6 weeks after DPC sensitization. As to treatment: therapeutic diphenylcyclopropenone sensitization with weekly scalp DPC. Every patch test was put on after a blood sample was taken. Between the trimmed V and J ends, which lost 5 bases and 7 bases, there was a span of 12 bases. The CDR3 loop spans 12 amino acids. CDR1 and CDR2 from the germline V gene are DFQATT and SNEGSKA (reference sequence). The library put unique molecular identifiers onto individual cDNA molecules. TCRdb fed the RACE reads into MiXCR, producing one record per CDR3 protein. In the table there are about 140,000 distinct CDR3 sequences, around 11% of which are singletons.

This receptor was taken from a woman in her fifties or sixties with alopecia areata. Some clones in this sample may be carry-over from other donors' samples. J is TRBJ2-1 and V is TRBV20-1; perhaps TRBD2 as D (5 bases). Sequences were derived from whole blood, sampled in connection with sensitization to the hapten diphenylcyclopropenone (DPC). CDR3 residues: CSASRATNEQFF. CDR3 sequence (DNA): TGCAGTGCTTCGCGGGCTACGAATGAGCAGTTCTTC.